Sequencing of this T cell receptor (beta chain) was carried out in a study of cytomegalovirus exposure and HLA in healthy donors. Between the trimmed V and J ends, which lost 6 bases and 5 bases, there was a span of 19 bases. CDR1 and CDR2 from the germline V gene are LNHDA and SQIVND (reference sequence). The CDR3 runs to 16 residues. Regarding the study as a whole: The study carried out a later analysis of TCR beta sequences. It associated approximately 16,000 of them with specific HLA alleles at a false discovery rate of 0.05. Rare TCR sequences predominated, though certain public TCRs were found in many donors. Cytomegalovirus-associated status was assigned to fewer than 200 TCR beta chains. Judged likely to be a sequencing artifact was a cluster of highly shared sequence variants.

The PCR had 60 Vbeta and 13 Jbeta primers. Repertoires were generated with immunoSEQ multiplex PCR, while TCRdb's copy carries only in-frame clones and drops some. Listed are 150,000 to 200,000 clones; about 6.5% falls within the top ten. Notes on this clone: Antigen specificity is unknown.

Material for sequencing was PBMCs. V and J are TRBV19 and TRBJ1-4; D remains unclear. This TCR derives from a man younger than 45 in good health and CMV-seronegative. The CDR3 here is CASRSRAGQGNEKLFF. The CDR3 DNA follows: TGTGCCAGTAGAAGTCGAGCAGGTCAAGGAAATGAAAAACTGTTTTTT.